The clone carrying this T cell receptor (beta chain) has ten or more counts. Fresh peripheral blood, more than 9 ml, yielded the PBMCs. The data belong to a study of T cells in Graves' hyperthyroidism and ophthalmopathy. There are 16 residues in the CDR3. The V and J ends lost 1 base and 4 bases, in that order; junction bases with no gene match: 5. Germline V gene data show CDR1 as SEHNR and CDR2 as FQNEAQ (reference sequence). Regions amplified from RNA transcripts were the TCR beta CDR3 regions. Initially, a first-round RT-PCR of the TCR CDR3 employed the HTBI primer set. TCRdb called the multiplex PCR reads again in MiXCR, with one record for every CDR3 protein. The table includes about 620,000 distinct CDR3 sequences, 15% to 20% detected once.

The genes are TRBV7-9 and TRBJ1-2; TRBD1 matches 11 bases. This clonotype was sampled from a woman aged 25 to 39 with Graves' hyperthyroidism. Source material: blood. Here the CDR3 DNA reads TGTGCCAGCAGCTTAGGCGGGACAGGGGGAATCTATGGCTACACCTTC. Translating it yields CASSLGGTGGIYGYTF.